Following are 22 T cell receptor beta chains from one sample sequenced in a study of early T cells in non-severe SARS-CoV-2 infection. TCRdb itself ran the 5' RACE reads through MiXCR, one entry per CDR3 protein. This sample yields approximately 100,000 distinct CDR3 sequences, of which approximately 16% are seen a single time; 0.95% to 1.5% belongs to the top ten. Material: whole blood. The receptors come from an adult who was a healthcare worker with PCR-confirmed SARS-CoV-2 infection or an uninfected control (not recorded which).

This clonotype was recorded a few times. The rearrangement uses TRBV28 and TRBJ2-1; perhaps TRBD2 as D (6 bases). V was trimmed by 7 bases and J by 8 bases, leaving 9 bases between them. The CDR3 runs to 11 residues. The germline gives CDR1 MDHEN, CDR2 SYDVKM. The CDR3 nucleotides are TGTGCCAGCAAGGGCGGGGATGAGCAGTTCTTC. It encodes CASKGGDEQFF. The whole variable domain, remainder taken from reference TRBV28 and TRBJ2-1, is DVKVTQSSRYLVKRTGEKVFLECVQDMDHENMFWYRQDPGLGLRLIYFSYDVKMKEKGDIPEGYSVSREKKERFSLILESASTNQTSMYLCASKGGDEQFFGPGTRLTVL.

There are a few counts of this clonotype. V usage is TRBV12-3 or TRBV12-4 and J usage is TRBJ2-2, with 8 nucleotides matching TRBD2. The CDR3 loop spans 15 amino acids. V dropped 6 bases and J dropped 5; count of bases not matched to a gene: 8. CDR3 coding DNA: TGTGCCAGCAGATTTAGCGGGGCCATGACCGGGGAGCTGTTTTTT. Residues: CASRFSGAMTGELFF.

The V gene is TRBV7-8, the J gene TRBJ1-3; 7 bases agree with TRBD1. J lost 3 bases, V lost 1 base, and 3 bases had no gene match. CDR3 length: 15 residues. The germline V gene encodes CDR1 SGHVS and CDR2 FQNEAQ. DNA for the CDR3: TGTGCCAGCAGCTTAGAAGGGGGCAGTGGAAACACCATATATTTT. Its translation is CASSLEGGSGNTIYF.

This clonotype has just a few counts. The chain uses TRBV9 and TRBJ1-1, with TRBD1 as a possible D gene (6 bases). The V and J ends lost 0 bases and 5 bases respectively, with 17 bases between them. CDR1 and CDR2 from the germline V gene are SGDLS and YYNGEE. The CDR3 spans 16 residues. The CDR3 region is CASSVVPGEYITEAFF. The CDR3 DNA follows: TGTGCCAGCAGCGTAGTCCCAGGGGAGTACATAACTGAAGCTTTCTTT.

V usage is TRBV28 and J usage is TRBJ2-7; 8 bases fit TRBD1. This CDR3 comprises 11 residues. With V trimmed by 5 bases and J by 7 bases, 1 base remained unmatched. Germline CDR1 is MDHEN and CDR2 is SYDVKM. Written as DNA, the CDR3 is TGTGCCAGCAGTACAGGGGGGGAGCAGTACTTC. This encodes CASSTGGEQYF.

The CDR3 DNA reads TGTGCCAGCAGTTTAGCCAGGGTGTTTTCTGGAAACACCATATATTTT. Translation: CASSLARVFSGNTIYF. The V call is TRBV28, the J call TRBJ1-3; possibly TRBD1 for D (5 bases). The CDR3 consists of 16 residues. With 2 bases removed from V and 1 base from J, the gap between germline ends came to 12 bases. Germline assignment: CDR1 MDHEN and CDR2 SYDVKM. Variable domain in full (rest from reference TRBV28 and TRBJ1-3): DVKVTQSSRYLVKRTGEKVFLECVQDMDHENMFWYRQDPGLGLRLIYFSYDVKMKEKGDIPEGYSVSREKKERFSLILESASTNQTSMYLCASSLARVFSGNTIYFGEGSWLTVV.

The genes are TRBV2 and TRBJ1-4; TRBD1 is a possible D gene (5 bases). Trimming shortened V by 2 bases and J by 4 bases, and 14 bases separated the two germline ends. Germline lookup yields CDR1 SNHLY and CDR2 FYNNEI. The CDR3 extends over 16 amino acids. The CDR3 sequence: CASSERFGRVNEKLFF. The CDR3 bases are TGTGCCAGCAGTGAAAGGTTCGGCAGGGTTAATGAAAAACTGTTTTTT.

Points on this clonotype: This may be a read error, as it is one base from a much larger clone. The CDR3 DNA sequence: TGTGCCAGCAACCAAACACCGGGTCCGAAAAGGGGGTACGAGCAGTACTTC. It specifies CASNQTPGPKRGYEQYF. The chain joins TRBV5-5 to TRBJ2-7, with D perhaps matching TRBD1 (6 bases). CDR3 length: 17 residues. CDR1 is SGHKS, CDR2 YYEKEE, per germline (reference sequence). Trimming stripped 6 bases from V and 4 bases from J, with 26 bases between. The full variable domain, in which reference TRBV5-5 and TRBJ2-7 provide the parts outside the CDR3, is DAGVTQSPTHLIKTRGQQVTLRCSPISGHKSVSWYQQVLGQGPQFIFQYYEKEERGRGNFPDRFSARQFPNYSSELNVNALLLGDSALYLCASNQTPGPKRGYEQYFGPGTRLTVT.

The gene calls are TRBV7-9 and TRBJ2-3, with D possibly being TRBD1 (6 bases). CDR3 length: 16 residues. The germline V gene has CDR1 SEHNR and CDR2 FQNEAQ (reference sequence). Deletions cut 3 bases from V and 4 bases from J, with 17 bases between. CDR3 nucleotides: TGTGCCAGCAGCTTCAAACTGGGGGCTCGATCAGATACGCAGTATTTT. Translated: CASSFKLGARSDTQYF.

The chain joins TRBV12-3 or TRBV12-4 to TRBJ2-4, with D possibly TRBD2 on 6 matching bases. V lost 2 bases to trimming and J lost 1 base, with 12 bases between them. The CDR3 loop spans 16 amino acids. Here the CDR3 reads CASSLWGGEAKNIQYF. The CDR3, as DNA: TGTGCCAGCAGTTTATGGGGAGGTGAGGCCAAAAACATTCAGTACTTC.

The chain uses TRBV28 and TRBJ2-5, with 9 positions matching TRBD2. The CDR3 runs 14 residues. The J segment lost 5 bases and the V segment lost 8 bases, leaving 9 bases of the junction unmatched. Germline V gene lookup returns CDR1 MDHEN and CDR2 SYDVKM. CDR3 amino acids: CASGERGARETQYF. In DNA, the CDR3 is TGTGCCAGCGGGGAGCGGGGGGCGAGGGAGACCCAGTACTTC.

About this clonotype itself: A much larger clone lies one base from this, so it may be a read error. The CDR3 does not close with the conserved phenylalanine or tryptophan, likely indicating a read error. J is TRBJ2-3 and V is TRBV6-2 or TRBV6-3, with 13 bases that match TRBD2. The ends lost 6 bases at V and 5 bases at J; junction bases unmatched: 2. The CDR3 consists of 14 residues. Germline CDR1 is MNHEY and CDR2 is SVGEGT. DNA of the CDR3: TGTGCCAGCAGGGGACTAGCGGGGATAGATACGCAGTATTCT. Translating gives CASRGLAGIDTQYS.

This clonotype came up a few times. The chain has TRBV10-3 and TRBJ1-4, with no clear D. With 3 bases removed from V and 7 bases from J, the gap between germline ends came to 9 bases. The CDR3 has 13 residues. The germline gives CDR1 ENHRY, CDR2 SYGVKD. The CDR3 here is CAISDPKFEKLFF. DNA for the CDR3: TGTGCCATCAGTGACCCTAAGTTTGAAAAACTGTTTTTT.

The chain recombines TRBV10-3 with TRBJ2-1; 8 bases align to TRBD2. V lost 3 bases to trimming and J lost 0 bases; unmatched junction nucleotides: 16. CDR1 ENHRY and CDR2 SYGVKD come from the germline V gene. The length of the CDR3 is 20 residues. The CDR3: CAISDVRAGGTDSSYNEQFF. Written as DNA, the CDR3 is TGTGCCATCAGTGATGTACGGGCGGGGGGCACCGACAGCTCCTACAATGAGCAGTTCTTC.

The chain carries TRBV20-1 and TRBJ1-2, with TRBD1 identical over 11 bases. Germline CDR1 and CDR2: DFQATT and SNEGSKA (reference sequence). J was trimmed by 6 bases and V by 4 bases; bases with no gene match: 16. This CDR3 contains 17 residues. The CDR3 spells CSAKPGTGGSELHGYTF. The CDR3 region has the DNA TGCAGTGCTAAACCCGGGACAGGGGGATCGGAGCTACATGGCTACACCTTC.

This clonotype has only a few counts. The rearrangement uses TRBV20-1 and TRBJ2-7; D gene uncertain. The germline V gene has CDR1 DFQATT and CDR2 SNEGSKA (reference sequence). The CDR3 sequence is 13 residues long. V was cut by 1 base and J by 3 bases, with 10 bases left in between. CDR3 DNA sequence: TGCAGTGCTAGAGCCGCAGCCTTCTACGAGCAGTACTTC. Translated, it gives CSARAAAFYEQYF.

This clonotype was observed many times. This chain connects TRBV7-2 to TRBJ2-1, with D hard to call. CDR1 is SGHTA and CDR2 is FQGNSA in the germline V gene. The CDR3 has 13 amino acids. The germline V and J ends were trimmed by 8 bases and 0 bases, with 8 bases remaining between them. CDR3 amino acids: CASRLSSYNEQFF. The CDR3 bases are TGTGCCAGCCGACTGAGCTCCTACAATGAGCAGTTCTTC.

This clonotype turned up a few times. The CDR3 DNA reads TGTGCCAGCAGTGATAAGGAGGTCTGGTACAATGAGCAGTTCTTC. As protein: CASSDKEVWYNEQFF. This sequence joins TRBV6-1 and TRBJ2-1; weak D call: TRBD2 (5 bases). V was pared by 3 bases and J by 4 bases, with 13 bases between. Germline CDR1 is MNHNS and CDR2 is SASEGT. This CDR3 comprises 15 residues.

The sample holds a few counts of this clonotype. This chain links TRBV9 with TRBJ2-1; D is perhaps TRBD2 (5 bases). The V end lost 2 bases, the J end lost 6 bases, and 9 bases lay between the germline ends. Germline CDR1 SGDLS, CDR2 YYNGEE. CDR3 length equals 13 residues. The CDR3 DNA reads as TGTGCCAGCAGCGTTAAGGGAGCCAATGAGCAGTTCTTC. Translated: CASSVKGANEQFF.

The chain couples TRBV30 to TRBJ2-7, with D maybe TRBD2 (6 bases). Germline V gene lookup returns CDR1 GTSNPN and CDR2 SVGIG (reference sequence). V lost 8 bases, J lost 5 bases, and 22 bases lay in between. The length of the CDR3 is 14 residues. The CDR3 region is CAGRTGGPPDEQYF. The CDR3 bases are TGTGCCGGGCGAACCGGGGGACCGCCCGACGAGCAGTACTTC. Together with reference TRBV30 and TRBJ2-7, the CDR3 gives the full variable domain: SQTIHQWPATLVQPVGSPLSLECTVEGTSNPNLYWYRQAAGRGLQLLFYSVGIGQISSEVPQNLSASRPQDRQFILSSKKLLLSDSGFYLCAGRTGGPPDEQYFGPGTRLTVT.

This clonotype was picked up a small number of times. The chain carries TRBV11-2 and TRBJ2-1; no definite D call. V was shortened by 0 bases and J by 0 bases, with 9 bases between the two germline ends. This CDR3 spans 16 amino acids. Germline values: CDR1 SGHAT, CDR2 FQNNGV. The chain's CDR3 is CASSLDLASSYNEQFF. The CDR3 DNA is TGTGCCAGCAGCTTAGATCTCGCTTCCTCCTACAATGAGCAGTTCTTC.

This clonotype was seen at least ten times. This chain's CDR3 is CSERRGPEAFF. The DNA of the CDR3 is TGCAGCGAACGACGGGGGCCGGAAGCTTTCTTT. The chain couples TRBV29-1 to TRBJ1-1; a possible D gene is TRBD1 (6 bases). The ends were cut back, 7 bases at V and 8 bases at J, with 14 bases in the middle. The CDR3 runs 11 residues. CDR1 and CDR2 from the germline V gene are SQVTM and ANQGSEA.